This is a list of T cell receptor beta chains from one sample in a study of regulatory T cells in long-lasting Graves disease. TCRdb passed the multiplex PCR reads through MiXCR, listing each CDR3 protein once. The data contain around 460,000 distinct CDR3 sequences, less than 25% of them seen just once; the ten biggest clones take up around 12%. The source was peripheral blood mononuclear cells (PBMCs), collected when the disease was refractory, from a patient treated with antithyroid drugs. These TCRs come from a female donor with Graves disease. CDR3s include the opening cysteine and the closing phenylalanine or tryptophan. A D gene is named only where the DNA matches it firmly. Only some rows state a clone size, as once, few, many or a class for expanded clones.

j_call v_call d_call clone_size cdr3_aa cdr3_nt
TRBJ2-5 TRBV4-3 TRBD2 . CASSQDLAGTETQYF TGCGCCAGCAGCCAAGATCTAGCGGGAACTGAGACCCAGTACTTC
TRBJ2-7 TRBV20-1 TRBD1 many CSASPQGEGYEQYF TGCAGTGCTAGCCCACAGGGGGAAGGGTACGAGCAGTACTTC
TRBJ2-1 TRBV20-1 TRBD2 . CSASKWDYPYNEQFF TGCAGTGCTTCCAAGTGGGACTATCCCTACAATGAGCAGTTCTTC
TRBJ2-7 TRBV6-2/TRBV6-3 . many CASSYGTEIYEQYF TGTGCCAGCAGTTACGGGACGGAGATCTACGAGCAGTACTTC
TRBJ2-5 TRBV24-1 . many CATSDTAAQETQYF TGTGCCACCAGTGATACAGCAGCCCAAGAGACCCAGTACTTC
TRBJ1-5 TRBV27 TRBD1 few CASSPSTGVLNQPQHF TGTGCCAGCAGTCCGTCGACAGGGGTGCTTAATCAGCCCCAGCATTTT
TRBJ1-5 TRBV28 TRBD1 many CASSSWGQTNQPQHF TGTGCCAGCAGCTCATGGGGACAGACCAATCAGCCCCAGCATTTT
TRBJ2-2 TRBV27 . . CASSLSANTRELFF TGTGCCAGCAGTTTATCGGCGAACACCAGGGAGCTGTTTTTT
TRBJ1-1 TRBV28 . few CASNGRTEAFF TGTGCCAGTAACGGGAGAACTGAAGCTTTCTTT
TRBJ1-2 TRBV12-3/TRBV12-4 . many CASSHPPGEGYGYTF TGTGCCAGCAGTCACCCCCCAGGTGAGGGCTATGGCTACACCTTC
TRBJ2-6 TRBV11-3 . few CASSFSLHRIAGTRYSGANVLTF TGTGCCAGCAGCTTCTCGTTACACAGAATCGCCGGGACACGCTACTCTGGGGCCAACGTCCTGACTTTC
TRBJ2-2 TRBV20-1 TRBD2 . CSAEAGLAGNTGELFF TGCAGTGCTGAGGCTGGACTAGCGGGCAACACCGGGGAGCTGTTTTTT
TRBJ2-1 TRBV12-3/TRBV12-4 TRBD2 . CASSRTGTNYNEQFF TGTGCCAGCAGTAGAACCGGGACTAACTACAATGAGCAGTTCTTC
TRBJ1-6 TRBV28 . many CASRLRGGSPLHF TGTGCCAGCAGACTGAGGGGAGGTTCACCCCTCCACTTT
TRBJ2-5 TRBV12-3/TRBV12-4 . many CASSSPRTKETQYF TGTGCCAGCAGTTCCCCTCGGACAAAGGAGACCCAGTACTTC
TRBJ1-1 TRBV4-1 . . CASSQEGGASAFF TGCGCCAGCAGCCAGGAGGGGGGGGCCTCAGCTTTCTTT
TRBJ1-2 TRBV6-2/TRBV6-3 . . CASSSEANYGYTF TGTGCCAGCAGTTCGGAAGCAAACTATGGCTACACCTTC
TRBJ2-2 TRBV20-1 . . CSAREREDGELFF TGCAGTGCTAGAGAGCGGGAAGACGGGGAGCTGTTTTTT
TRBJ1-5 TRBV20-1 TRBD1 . CSASTGTGINQPQHF TGCAGTGCTAGTACCGGGACAGGAATCAATCAGCCCCAGCATTTT
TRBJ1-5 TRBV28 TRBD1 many CASSKQGVYSNQPQHF TGTGCCAGCAGTAAGCAGGGGGTTTATAGCAATCAGCCCCAGCATTTT